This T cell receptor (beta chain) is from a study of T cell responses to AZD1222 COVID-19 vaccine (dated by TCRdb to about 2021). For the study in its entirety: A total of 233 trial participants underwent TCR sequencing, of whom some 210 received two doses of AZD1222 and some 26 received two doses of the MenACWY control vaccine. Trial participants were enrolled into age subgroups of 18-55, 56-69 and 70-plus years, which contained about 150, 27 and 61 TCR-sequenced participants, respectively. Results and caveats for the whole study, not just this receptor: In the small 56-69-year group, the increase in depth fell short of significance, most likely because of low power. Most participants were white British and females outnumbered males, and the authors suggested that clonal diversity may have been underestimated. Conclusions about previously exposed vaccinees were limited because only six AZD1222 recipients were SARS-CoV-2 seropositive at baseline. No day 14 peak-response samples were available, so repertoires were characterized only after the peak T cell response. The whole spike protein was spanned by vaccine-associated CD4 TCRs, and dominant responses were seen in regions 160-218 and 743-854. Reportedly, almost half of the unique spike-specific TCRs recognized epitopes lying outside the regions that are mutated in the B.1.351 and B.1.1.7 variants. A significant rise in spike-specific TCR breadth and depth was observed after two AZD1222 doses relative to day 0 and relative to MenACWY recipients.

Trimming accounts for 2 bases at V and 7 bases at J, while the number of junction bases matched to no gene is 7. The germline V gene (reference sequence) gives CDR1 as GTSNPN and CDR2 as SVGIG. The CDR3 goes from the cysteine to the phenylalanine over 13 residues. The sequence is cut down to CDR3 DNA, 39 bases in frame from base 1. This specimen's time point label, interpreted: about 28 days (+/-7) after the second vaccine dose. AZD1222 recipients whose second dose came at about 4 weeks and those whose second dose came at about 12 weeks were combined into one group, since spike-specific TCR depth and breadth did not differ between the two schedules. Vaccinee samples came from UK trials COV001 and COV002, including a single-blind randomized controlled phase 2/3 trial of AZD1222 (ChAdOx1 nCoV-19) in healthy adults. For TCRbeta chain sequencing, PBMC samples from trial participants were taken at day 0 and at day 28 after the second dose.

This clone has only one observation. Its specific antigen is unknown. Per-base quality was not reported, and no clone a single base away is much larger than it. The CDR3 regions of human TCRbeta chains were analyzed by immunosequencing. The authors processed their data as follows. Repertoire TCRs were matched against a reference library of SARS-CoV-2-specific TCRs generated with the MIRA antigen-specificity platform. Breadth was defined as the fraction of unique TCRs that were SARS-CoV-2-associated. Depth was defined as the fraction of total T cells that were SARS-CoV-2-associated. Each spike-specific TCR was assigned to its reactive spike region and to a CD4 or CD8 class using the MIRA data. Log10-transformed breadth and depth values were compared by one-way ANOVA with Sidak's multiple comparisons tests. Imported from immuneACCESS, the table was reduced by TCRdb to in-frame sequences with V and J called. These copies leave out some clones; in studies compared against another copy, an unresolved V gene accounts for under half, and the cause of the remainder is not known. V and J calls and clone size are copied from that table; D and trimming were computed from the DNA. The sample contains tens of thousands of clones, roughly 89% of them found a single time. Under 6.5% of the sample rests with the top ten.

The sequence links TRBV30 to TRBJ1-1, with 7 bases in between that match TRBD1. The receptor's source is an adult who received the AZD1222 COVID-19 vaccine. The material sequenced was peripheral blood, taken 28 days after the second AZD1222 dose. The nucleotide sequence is TGTGCCTGGAGTAGGGACAGAGGGAGTGAAGCTTTCTTT. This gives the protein CAWSRDRGSEAFF.